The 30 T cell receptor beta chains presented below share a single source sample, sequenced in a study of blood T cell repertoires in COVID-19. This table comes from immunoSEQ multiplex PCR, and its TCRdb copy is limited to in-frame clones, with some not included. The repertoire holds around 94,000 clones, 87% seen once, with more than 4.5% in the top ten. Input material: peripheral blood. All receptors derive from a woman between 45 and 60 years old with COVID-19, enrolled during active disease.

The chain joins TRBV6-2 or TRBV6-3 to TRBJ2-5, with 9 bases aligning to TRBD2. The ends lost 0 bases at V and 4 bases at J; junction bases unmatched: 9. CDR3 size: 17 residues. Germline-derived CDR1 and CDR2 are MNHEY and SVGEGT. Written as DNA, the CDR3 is TGTGCCAGCAGTTACTCATCCAGGACTAGCGCCGGAGAGACCCAGTACTTC. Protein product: CASSYSSRTSAGETQYF.

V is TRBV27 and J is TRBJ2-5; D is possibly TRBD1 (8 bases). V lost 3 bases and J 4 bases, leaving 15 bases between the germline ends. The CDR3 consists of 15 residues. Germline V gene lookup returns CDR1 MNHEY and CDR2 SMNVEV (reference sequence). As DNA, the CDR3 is TGTGCCAGCAGTTTTTCCACAGGGGGGGGAGAGACCCAGTACTTC. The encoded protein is CASSFSTGGGETQYF.

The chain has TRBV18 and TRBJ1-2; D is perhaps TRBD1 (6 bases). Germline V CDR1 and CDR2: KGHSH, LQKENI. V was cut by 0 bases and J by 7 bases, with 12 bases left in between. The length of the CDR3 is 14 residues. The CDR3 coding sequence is TGTGCCAGCTCACCACCGGGGGGGGCGGCTGGCTACACCTTC. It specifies CASSPPGGAAGYTF.

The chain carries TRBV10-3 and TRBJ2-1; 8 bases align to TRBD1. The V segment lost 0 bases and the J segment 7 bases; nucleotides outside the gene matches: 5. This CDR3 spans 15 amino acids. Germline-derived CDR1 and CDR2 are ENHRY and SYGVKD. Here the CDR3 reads CAISESGQGRNEQFF. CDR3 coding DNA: TGTGCCATCAGTGAGTCTGGACAGGGAAGAAATGAGCAGTTCTTC.

CDR3 DNA sequence: TGTGCCAGCAGCAAAGAGGTGGCCAGGGGGCAAGAGCAGTTCTTC. Amino acids: CASSKEVARGQEQFF. The chain has TRBV21-1 and TRBJ2-1; the table's D call, TRBD1, was not checked against the DNA. TRBV21-1 represents a pseudogene. The CDR3 loop spans 15 amino acids.

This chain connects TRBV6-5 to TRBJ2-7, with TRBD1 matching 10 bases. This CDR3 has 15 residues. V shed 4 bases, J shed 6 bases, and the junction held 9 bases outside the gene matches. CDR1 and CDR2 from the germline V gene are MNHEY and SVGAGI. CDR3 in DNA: TGTGCCAGCAGTTCCACCGGGACAGGGGCCCGCGAGCAGTACTTC. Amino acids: CASSSTGTGAREQYF.

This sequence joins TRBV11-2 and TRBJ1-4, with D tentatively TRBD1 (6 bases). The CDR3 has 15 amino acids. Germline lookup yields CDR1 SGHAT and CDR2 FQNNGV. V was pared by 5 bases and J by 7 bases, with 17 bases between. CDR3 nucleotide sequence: TGTGCCAGCAGCAGCGACGGGGGGCGAGGTGAAAAACTGTTTTTT. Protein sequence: CASSSDGGRGEKLFF.

For the CDR3, the DNA is TGTGCCAGCAGTCTAGGGACTAGCGGGGGGTTCGAGCAGTACTTC. Protein: CASSLGTSGGFEQYF. V is TRBV28 and J is TRBJ2-7; 15 nucleotides match TRBD2. The CDR3 consists of 15 residues. After removal of 5 bases from V and 6 bases from J, the junction contained 5 bases not matched to a gene. The germline V gene encodes CDR1 MDHEN and CDR2 SYDVKM.

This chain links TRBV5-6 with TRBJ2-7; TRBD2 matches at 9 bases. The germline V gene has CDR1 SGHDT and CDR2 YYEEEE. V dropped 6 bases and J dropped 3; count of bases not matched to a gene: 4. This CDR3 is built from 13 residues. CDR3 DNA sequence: TGTGCCAGCACTAGCGGGGCCAACTACGAGCAGTACTTC. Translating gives CASTSGANYEQYF.

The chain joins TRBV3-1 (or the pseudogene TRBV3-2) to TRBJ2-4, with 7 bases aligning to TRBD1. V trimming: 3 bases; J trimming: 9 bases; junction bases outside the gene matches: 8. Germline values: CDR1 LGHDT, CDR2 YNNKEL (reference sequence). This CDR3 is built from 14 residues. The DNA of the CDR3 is TGTGCCAGCAGCCAGGTAACAGGGGCCCCCATTCAGTACTTC. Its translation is CASSQVTGAPIQYF.

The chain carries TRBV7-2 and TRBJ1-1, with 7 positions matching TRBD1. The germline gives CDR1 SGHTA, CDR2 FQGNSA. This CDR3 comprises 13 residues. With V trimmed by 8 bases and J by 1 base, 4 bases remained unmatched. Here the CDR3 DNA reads TGTGCCAGCCGCAGGGGGGAGAACACTGAAGCTTTCTTT. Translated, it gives CASRRGENTEAFF.

CDR3 loop: CASSVGASGYNEQFF. CDR3 sequence (DNA): TGTGCCAGCAGCGTAGGGGCTAGCGGATACAATGAGCAGTTCTTC. The chain uses TRBV9 and TRBJ2-1; 7 nucleotides align to TRBD2. The CDR3 has 15 amino acids. CDR1 SGDLS and CDR2 YYNGEE come from the germline V gene. The V segment lost 0 bases and the J segment 4 bases; nucleotides outside the gene matches: 4.

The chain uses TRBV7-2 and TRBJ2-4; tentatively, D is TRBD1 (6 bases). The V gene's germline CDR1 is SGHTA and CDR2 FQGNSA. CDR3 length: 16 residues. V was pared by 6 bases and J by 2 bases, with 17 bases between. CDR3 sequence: CASSSQGIITKNIQYF. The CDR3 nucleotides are TGTGCCAGCAGTTCCCAGGGGATCATTACCAAAAACATTCAGTACTTC.

The CDR3 sequence: CASSLPADTQYF. The CDR3 DNA is TGTGCCAGCAGCCTACCCGCGGATACGCAGTATTTT. The chain recombines TRBV28 with TRBJ2-3; unclear D gene. Germline-derived CDR1 and CDR2 are MDHEN and SYDVKM. There are 12 residues in the CDR3. Trimming cost V 6 bases and J 6 bases, with 10 bases left between them.

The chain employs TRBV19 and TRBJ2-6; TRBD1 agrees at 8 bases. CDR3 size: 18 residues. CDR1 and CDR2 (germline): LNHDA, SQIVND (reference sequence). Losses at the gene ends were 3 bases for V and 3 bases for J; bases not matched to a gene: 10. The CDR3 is CASSMIAGGALGANVLTF. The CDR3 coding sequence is TGTGCCAGTAGTATGATAGCAGGGGGCGCTCTTGGGGCCAACGTCCTGACTTTC.

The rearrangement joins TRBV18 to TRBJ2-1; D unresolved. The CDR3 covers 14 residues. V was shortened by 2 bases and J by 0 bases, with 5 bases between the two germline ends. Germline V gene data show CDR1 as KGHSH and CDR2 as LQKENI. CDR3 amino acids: CASSPSDSYNEQFF. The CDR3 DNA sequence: TGTGCCAGCTCACCAAGCGACTCCTACAATGAGCAGTTCTTC.

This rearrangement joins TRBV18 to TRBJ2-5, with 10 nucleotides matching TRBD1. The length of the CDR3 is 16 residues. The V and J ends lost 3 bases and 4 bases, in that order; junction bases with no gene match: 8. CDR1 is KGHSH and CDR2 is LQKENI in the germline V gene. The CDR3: CASSPKGQGYRETQYF. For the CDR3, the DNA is TGTGCCAGCTCACCGAAGGGACAGGGGTATCGAGAGACCCAGTACTTC.

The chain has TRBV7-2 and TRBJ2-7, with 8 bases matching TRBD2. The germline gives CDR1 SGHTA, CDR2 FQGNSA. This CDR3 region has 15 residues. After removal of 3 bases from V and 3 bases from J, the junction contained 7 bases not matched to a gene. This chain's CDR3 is CASSFGTRGVYEQYF. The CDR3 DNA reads TGTGCCAGCAGCTTCGGGACTAGGGGGGTCTACGAGCAGTACTTC.

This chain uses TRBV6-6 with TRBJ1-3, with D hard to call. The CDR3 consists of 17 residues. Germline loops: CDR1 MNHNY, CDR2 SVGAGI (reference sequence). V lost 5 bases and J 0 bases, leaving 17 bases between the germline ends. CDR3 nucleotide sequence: TGTGCCAGCAGTCCTGTCGGGGAATTGAGCTCTGGAAACACCATATATTTT. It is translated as CASSPVGELSSGNTIYF.

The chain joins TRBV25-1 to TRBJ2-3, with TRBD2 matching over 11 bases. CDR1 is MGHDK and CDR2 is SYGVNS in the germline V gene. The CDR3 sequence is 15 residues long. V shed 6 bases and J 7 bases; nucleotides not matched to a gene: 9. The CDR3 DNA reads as TGTGCCAGCAGCGCCGGGACTAGCGGATGGAATACGCAGTATTTT. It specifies CASSAGTSGWNTQYF.

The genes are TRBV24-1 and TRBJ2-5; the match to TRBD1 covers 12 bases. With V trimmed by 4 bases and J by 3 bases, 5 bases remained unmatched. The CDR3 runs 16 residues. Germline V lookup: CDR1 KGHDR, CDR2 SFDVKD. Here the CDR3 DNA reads TGTGCCACCAGTGAGCGGGACAGGGGGCAGGAAGAGACCCAGTACTTC. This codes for CATSERDRGQEETQYF.

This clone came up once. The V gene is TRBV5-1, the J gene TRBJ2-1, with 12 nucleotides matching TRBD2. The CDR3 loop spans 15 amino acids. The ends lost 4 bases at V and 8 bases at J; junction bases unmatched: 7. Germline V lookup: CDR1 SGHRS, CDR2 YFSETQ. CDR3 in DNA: TGCGCCAGCAGCAAACTAGCGGGGGGCAACGATGAGCAGTTCTTC. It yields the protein CASSKLAGGNDEQFF.

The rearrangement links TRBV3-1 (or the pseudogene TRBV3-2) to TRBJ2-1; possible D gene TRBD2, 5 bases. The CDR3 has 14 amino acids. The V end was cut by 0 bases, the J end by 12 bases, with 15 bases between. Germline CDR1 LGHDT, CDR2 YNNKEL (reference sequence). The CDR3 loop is CASSQDLTGSRQFF. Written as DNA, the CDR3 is TGTGCCAGCAGCCAAGATCTAACGGGGAGTAGGCAGTTCTTC.

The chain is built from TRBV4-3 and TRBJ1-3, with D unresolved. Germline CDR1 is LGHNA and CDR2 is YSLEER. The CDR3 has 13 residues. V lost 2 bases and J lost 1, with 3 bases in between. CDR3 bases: TGCGCCAGCAGCCAACAGTCTGGAAACACCATATATTTT. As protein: CASSQQSGNTIYF.

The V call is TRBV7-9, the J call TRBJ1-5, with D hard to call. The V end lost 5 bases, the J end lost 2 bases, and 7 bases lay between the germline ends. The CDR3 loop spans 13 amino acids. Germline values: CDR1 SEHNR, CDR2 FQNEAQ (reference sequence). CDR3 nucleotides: TGTGCCAGCAGCGACTCAGGCAATCAGCCCCAGCATTTT. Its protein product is CASSDSGNQPQHF.

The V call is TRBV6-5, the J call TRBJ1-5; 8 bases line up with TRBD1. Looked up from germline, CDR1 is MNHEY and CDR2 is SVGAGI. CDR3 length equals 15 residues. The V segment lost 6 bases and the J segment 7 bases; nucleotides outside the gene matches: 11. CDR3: CASSKIGQGRQPQHF. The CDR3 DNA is TGTGCCAGCAGCAAAATCGGACAGGGACGGCAGCCCCAGCATTTT.

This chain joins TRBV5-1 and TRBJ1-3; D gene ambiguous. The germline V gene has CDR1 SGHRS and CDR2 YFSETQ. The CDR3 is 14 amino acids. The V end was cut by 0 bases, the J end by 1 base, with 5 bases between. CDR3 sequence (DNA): TGCGCCAGCAGCTTGGTGGAGTCTGGAAACACCATATATTTT. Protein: CASSLVESGNTIYF.

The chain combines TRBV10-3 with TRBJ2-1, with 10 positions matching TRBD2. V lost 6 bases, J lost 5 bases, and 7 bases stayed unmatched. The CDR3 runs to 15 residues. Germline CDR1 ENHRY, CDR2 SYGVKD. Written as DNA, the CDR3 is TGTGCCATCAGCCACCCTAGCGGGGGTGACAATGAGCAGTTCTTC. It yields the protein CAISHPSGGDNEQFF.

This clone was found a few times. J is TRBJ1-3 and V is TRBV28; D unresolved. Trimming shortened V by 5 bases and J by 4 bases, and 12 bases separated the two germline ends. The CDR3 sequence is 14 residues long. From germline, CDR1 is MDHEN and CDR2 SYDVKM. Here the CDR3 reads CASSPGEVGNTIYF. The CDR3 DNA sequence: TGTGCCAGCAGTCCCGGGGAGGTGGGAAACACCATATATTTT.

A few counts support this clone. The CDR3: CASSSDRGHNEQFF. CDR3 coding DNA: TGTGCCAGCAGCTCGGACAGGGGGCACAATGAGCAGTTCTTC. This chain links TRBV11-2 with TRBJ2-1, with 11 positions matching TRBD1. The junction had 1 base not matched to a gene; V was cut back by 4 bases and J by 5 bases. The CDR3 is 14 residues long. CDR1 and CDR2 from the germline V gene are SGHAT and FQNNGV.